Listed below are T cell receptor beta chains from one sample, sequenced in a study of OX40 agonist ivuxolimab in advanced cancers. Assay: immunoSEQ multiplex PCR; the TCRdb copy retains only in-frame clones and omits some. The sample lists 78,000 or so clones, 92% occurring once. Source: CD4+ or CD8+ T cells sorted from blood, taken in a trial of the OX40 agonist ivuxolimab. These receptor sequences come from an adult with an advanced solid tumor such as melanoma, head and neck, liver or kidney cancer. The CDR3 runs from the conserved cysteine through the conserved F or W. The D gene is left open where the match is weak. Clone size, where shown, is once, few, many, or a class for clones that have expanded.

J | V | size | D | CDR3 | DNA
TRBJ1-3 | TRBV18 | NA | TRBD1 | CASSPRDRAGNTIYF | TGTGCCAGCTCACCCCGGGACAGGGCTGGAAACACCATATATTTT
TRBJ1-5 | TRBV18 | NA | TRBD1 | CASSPGQGGLNQPQHF | TGTGCCAGCTCACCCGGACAGGGAGGCCTTAATCAGCCCCAGCATTTT
TRBJ1-3 | TRBV30 | NA | NA | CAWSRGATGNTIYF | TGTGCCTGGAGTCGGGGTGCGACTGGAAACACCATATATTTT
TRBJ2-3 | TRBV6-1 | NA | NA | CASSGEVGTQYF | TGTGCCAGCAGTGGGGAAGTAGGTACGCAGTATTTT
TRBJ1-4 | TRBV2 | NA | NA | CASSDIRDDEKLFF | TGTGCCAGCAGTGATATCAGGGACGATGAAAAACTGTTTTTT
TRBJ1-5 | TRBV6-5 | few | NA | CASGLWGGQPQHF | TGTGCCAGCGGGCTGTGGGGCGGACAGCCCCAGCATTTT
TRBJ2-1 | TRBV7-8 | NA | TRBD2 | CASSFSGSGTNEQFF | TGTGCCAGCAGCTTTAGCGGGAGCGGGACGAATGAGCAGTTCTTC
TRBJ2-3 | TRBV5-1 | NA | NA | CASSFGGRTDTQYF | TGCGCCAGCAGCTTCGGGGGGCGGACAGATACGCAGTATTTT
TRBJ1-5 | TRBV19 | NA | NA | CASRGFNSNQPQHF | TGTGCCAGTAGGGGATTTAATAGCAATCAGCCCCAGCATTTT
TRBJ2-1 | TRBV2 | NA | NA | CASSGLWASGFNEQFF | TGTGCCAGCAGCGGACTATGGGCTTCGGGGTTTAATGAGCAGTTCTTC
TRBJ1-5 | TRBV10-3 | NA | NA | CAISETGAGEPQHF | TGTGCCATCAGTGAGACGGGGGCCGGAGAGCCCCAGCATTTT
TRBJ2-2 | TRBV27 | NA | TRBD2 | CASSSSGRARTGELFF | TGTGCCAGCAGTTCTAGCGGGAGGGCCCGCACCGGGGAGCTGTTTTTT
TRBJ2-5 | TRBV5-1 | once | NA | CASSLGVGETQYF | TGCGCCAGCAGCTTGGGTGTAGGGGAGACCCAGTACTTC
TRBJ2-5 | TRBV7-2 | once | NA | CASSLPHQETQYF | TGTGCCAGCAGCCTACCCCACCAAGAGACCCAGTACTTC
TRBJ1-1 | TRBV10-1 | NA | TRBD1 | CASSESQGAGGTEAFF | TGCGCCAGCAGTGAGTCGCAGGGGGCCGGGGGCACTGAAGCTTTCTTT
TRBJ2-1 | TRBV19 | NA | TRBD1 | CASKTGTGFIEQFF | TGTGCCAGTAAAACCGGGACAGGGTTTATCGAGCAGTTCTTC
TRBJ2-3 | TRBV9 | NA | TRBD2 | CASSAKTSGTADTQYF | TGTGCCAGCAGCGCCAAGACTAGCGGGACCGCAGATACGCAGTATTTT
TRBJ1-5 | TRBV27 | NA | TRBD1 | CASSFRRDRGQNSNQPQHF | TGTGCCAGCAGTTTCAGACGGGACAGGGGGCAAAATAGCAATCAGCCCCAGCATTTT
TRBJ2-7 | TRBV30 | NA | TRBD1 | CAWSKPGQGLYEQYF | TGTGCCTGGAGTAAACCGGGACAGGGTCTTTACGAGCAGTACTTC
TRBJ2-7 | TRBV4-3 | NA | NA | CASSQEVRLSYEQYF | TGCGCCAGCAGCCAAGAGGTCAGACTATCCTACGAGCAGTACTTC
TRBJ2-1 | TRBV7-8 | NA | TRBD2 | CASSLTSGRGSSYNEQFF | TGTGCCAGCAGCTTAACAAGCGGGAGGGGGAGCTCCTACAATGAGCAGTTCTTC
TRBJ2-7 | TRBV30 | NA | TRBD2 | CAWKRENGYEQYF | TGTGCCTGGAAGCGGGAAAACGGGTACGAGCAGTACTTC
TRBJ1-5 | TRBV19 | NA | NA | CASSILPDSNQPQHF | TGTGCCAGTAGTATTTTGCCAGATAGCAATCAGCCCCAGCATTTT
TRBJ2-3 | TRBV10-1 | NA | NA | CASSLTATDTQYF | TGCGCCAGCAGCCTGACAGCCACAGATACGCAGTATTTT
TRBJ1-1 | TRBV10-3 | NA | NA | CAAGAETEAFF | TGTGCCGCGGGGGCGGAAACTGAAGCTTTCTTT
TRBJ1-3 | TRBV30 | NA | NA | CAWREGAGNTIYF | TGTGCCTGGAGAGAGGGGGCTGGAAACACCATATATTTT
TRBJ2-5 | TRBV6-1 | NA | NA | CASSKTETQETQYF | TGTGCCAGCAGTAAAACAGAAACCCAAGAGACCCAGTACTTC
TRBJ2-4 | TRBV7-8 | few | TRBD2 | CASTRREDENIQYF | TGTGCCAGCACCCGACGGGAGGACGAAAACATTCAGTACTTC
TRBJ2-7 | TRBV19 | NA | NA | CASSIGGNYEQYF | TGTGCCAGTAGTATTGGCGGAAACTACGAGCAGTACTTC
TRBJ1-5 | TRBV2 | once | TRBD1 | CASSAVFSGQLSNQPQHF | TGTGCCAGCAGTGCCGTCTTCTCGGGACAGCTTAGCAATCAGCCCCAGCATTTT
TRBJ2-3 | TRBV9 | NA | NA | CASARGTGADTQYF | TGTGCCAGCGCCCGCGGTACGGGGGCCGATACGCAGTATTTT
TRBJ2-1 | TRBV20-1 | NA | NA | CSAVGNEQFF | TGCAGTGCGGTGGGTAATGAGCAGTTCTTC
TRBJ1-1 | TRBV19 | NA | NA | CASTTANTEAFF | TGTGCCAGTACCACCGCCAACACTGAAGCTTTCTTT
TRBJ2-2 | TRBV11-2 | NA | NA | CASSLVLTGELFF | TGTGCCAGCAGCTTAGTTCTCACCGGGGAGCTGTTTTTT
TRBJ2-7 | TRBV7-2 | NA | TRBD2 | CASSPQGSGNSYEQYF | TGTGCCAGCAGCCCACAGGGTAGCGGGAACTCCTACGAGCAGTACTTC
TRBJ1-4 | TRBV5-5 | few | NA | CASSLGDGATNEKLFF | TGTGCCAGCAGCTTGGGGGACGGAGCAACTAATGAAAAACTGTTTTTT
TRBJ2-7 | TRBV7-2 | NA | NA | CASSLALPSYEQYF | TGTGCCAGCAGCTTAGCCCTGCCATCCTACGAGCAGTACTTC
TRBJ1-4 | TRBV11-2 | NA | TRBD1 | CASSQQGAYNEKLFF | TGTGCCAGCAGCCAACAGGGGGCTTATAATGAAAAACTGTTTTTT
TRBJ1-5 | TRBV19 | few | NA | CASSIYRRNQPQHF | TGTGCCAGTAGTATATACAGGAGAAATCAGCCCCAGCATTTT
TRBJ2-7 | TRBV5-1 | few | NA | CASSSGGQITYEQYF | TGCGCCAGCAGCTCCGGGGGACAAATAACCTACGAGCAGTACTTC
TRBJ2-1 | TRBV6-5 | NA | NA | CASSRRTTKYNEQFF | TGTGCCAGCAGTCGCCGGACTACCAAGTACAATGAGCAGTTCTTC
TRBJ2-7 | TRBV6-6 | NA | NA | CASSQQGDYEQYF | TGTGCCAGCAGCCAACAAGGGGACTACGAGCAGTACTTC
TRBJ2-1 | TRBV18 | NA | NA | CASSRARVVDEQFF | TGTGCCAGCTCACGTGCGCGGGTGGTTGATGAGCAGTTCTTC
TRBJ1-3 | TRBV6-5 | NA | NA | CASSYSPGVSGNTIYF | TGTGCCAGCAGTTACTCCCCGGGAGTTTCTGGAAACACCATATATTTT
TRBJ2-3 | TRBV30 | NA | NA | CAWKYASSTDTQYF | TGTGCCTGGAAATATGCTTCCTCCACAGATACGCAGTATTTT
TRBJ2-5 | TRBV7-2 | few | NA | CASSPQETQYF | TGTGCCAGCAGCCCCCAAGAGACCCAGTACTTC
TRBJ2-7 | TRBV9 | NA | NA | CASSVAPVSYEQYF | TGTGCCAGCAGCGTAGCGCCCGTCTCCTACGAGCAGTACTTC
TRBJ2-5 | TRBV6-5 | NA | NA | CASSYTTGRGKETQYF | TGTGCCAGCAGTTATACAACGGGGAGGGGGAAAGAGACCCAGTACTTC
TRBJ2-3 | TRBV19 | NA | TRBD2 | CASSITSGVPDTQYF | TGTGCCAGTAGTATCACTAGCGGGGTGCCAGATACGCAGTATTTT
TRBJ2-7 | TRBV7-2 | NA | TRBD2 | CASSLFSGTYEQYF | TGTGCCAGCAGCTTATTCAGCGGGACCTACGAGCAGTACTTC